Below are 17 T cell receptor beta chains sequenced from a single sample in a study of response to subunit inactivated influenza vaccine. TCRdb reanalysed the RT-PCR reads using MiXCR and keeps one entry per CDR3 protein. The top ten hold about 7.4% of the sample, which has hundreds of thousands of distinct CDR3 sequences, around 15% seen once. Source: PBMCs from blood, taken 14 days before vaccination. All receptors come from a man aged 50-60 years who received an inactivated influenza vaccine.

In its sample, this clonotype was seen a few times. The V and J genes are TRBV14 and TRBJ2-2; 8 bases are a match to TRBD2. The trim removed 5 bases at V and 5 bases at J, leaving 4 bases unmatched. The CDR3 totals 14 residues. CDR1 is SGHDN, CDR2 FVKESK, per germline. In nucleotides, the CDR3 is TGTGCCAGCAGCATTCAGCGGGGGACCGGGGAGCTGTTTTTT. Its translation is CASSIQRGTGELFF.

The V call is TRBV4-3, the J call TRBJ2-5; 10 bases fit TRBD2. J was trimmed by 6 bases and V by 0 bases; bases with no gene match: 7. This CDR3 spans 16 amino acids. Germline CDR1 and CDR2: LGHNA and YSLEER. The CDR3, as DNA: TGCGCCAGCAGCCAAGAACTGAGCGGGGGGGCTCAGACCCAGTACTTC. It yields the protein CASSQELSGGAQTQYF.

This clonotype was picked up a small number of times. The chain couples TRBV27 to TRBJ2-1, with TRBD2 matching over 11 bases. With 4 bases clipped from V and 0 bases from J, the junction kept 8 bases outside the gene matches. The germline CDR1 and CDR2 sequences are MNHEY and SMNVEV (reference sequence). CDR3 length: 18 amino acids. Here the CDR3 reads CASSWGLAEKSSYNEQFF. The DNA of the CDR3 is TGTGCCAGCAGTTGGGGACTAGCGGAAAAAAGCTCCTACAATGAGCAGTTCTTC.

Only a few counts were recorded for this clonotype. V is TRBV12-3 or TRBV12-4 and J is TRBJ2-7; 8 bases are shared with TRBD1. The V segment lost 5 bases and the J segment 3 bases; nucleotides outside the gene matches: 6. This CDR3 spans 14 amino acids. The CDR3 coding sequence is TGTGCCAGCAGTCGGGGACAGGCCAGCTACGAGCAGTACTTC. The encoded protein is CASSRGQASYEQYF.

There are a few counts of this clonotype. This chain uses TRBV29-1 with TRBJ2-7; 11 bases are a match to TRBD1. The length of the CDR3 is 14 residues. V shed 6 bases and J 3 bases; nucleotides not matched to a gene: 7. The germline V gene encodes CDR1 SQVTM and CDR2 ANQGSEA. The CDR3 reads CSVNPGQGDYEQYF. In DNA, the CDR3 is TGCAGCGTAAATCCGGGACAGGGGGACTACGAGCAGTACTTC.

V is TRBV7-9 and J is TRBJ2-3; 8 bases match TRBD1. The CDR3 length is 14 residues. V was pared by 5 bases and J by 6 bases, with 7 bases of the junction left unmatched. In germline, CDR1 is SEHNR, CDR2 FQNEAQ (reference sequence). The CDR3 region has the DNA TGTGCCAGCAGCAAAGCAGGGGGCCCGGATACGCAGTATTTT. This translates into CASSKAGGPDTQYF.

Note on this clonotype: At one end, the junction sequence differs from germline, possibly due to a read error. V is TRBV4-3 and J is TRBJ2-3; TRBD2 matches at 8 bases. The CDR3 covers 17 residues. Germline V gives CDR1 LGHNA, CDR2 YSLEER. The CDR3 reads CASSQQPGLVFTDMQYF. The CDR3, as DNA: TGCGCCAGCAGCCAACAACCGGGACTAGTCTTTACAGATATGCAGTATTTT.

This clonotype was picked up many times. The genes are TRBV20-1 and TRBJ2-2; a weak D match, TRBD2 (6 bases). This CDR3 is 14 amino acids long. CDR1 and CDR2 (germline): DFQATT, SNEGSKA (reference sequence). Trimming pared 6 bases from V and 6 bases from J, leaving 17 bases between. CDR3 in DNA: TGCAGTGCCCCCCAACTAGCCGGGGCCGGGGAGCTGTTTTTT. It translates to CSAPQLAGAGELFF.

This clonotype was counted many times. The chain joins TRBV20-1 to TRBJ1-2; weak D call: TRBD1 (6 bases). V was pared by 2 bases and J by 6 bases, with 10 bases between. The V gene's germline CDR1 is DFQATT and CDR2 SNEGSKA (reference sequence). The CDR3 contains 12 residues. The CDR3 bases are TGCAGTGCTAGACCACAGGGTGATGGCTACACCTTC. Its protein product is CSARPQGDGYTF.

V gene TRBV12-3 or TRBV12-4 combines with J gene TRBJ2-6; 13 bases map to TRBD2. V trimming: 5 bases; J trimming: 3 bases; junction bases outside the gene matches: 10. The CDR3 has 19 residues. CDR3 in DNA: TGTGCCAGCAGTCCCCCGACTAGCGGGAGGTTCTTTGGGGCCAACGTCCTGACTTTC. Translation gives CASSPPTSGRFFGANVLTF.

The sample holds a few counts of this clonotype. The genes are TRBV20-1 and TRBJ2-5, with TRBD1 as a possible D gene (5 bases). CDR1 is DFQATT, CDR2 SNEGSKA, per germline (reference sequence). Trimming stripped 7 bases from V and 0 bases from J, with 12 bases between. The CDR3 loop spans 13 amino acids. The DNA for the CDR3 is TGCAGTGTACAGGAACGGAACCAAGAGACCCAGTACTTC. It translates to CSVQERNQETQYF.

This clonotype was observed a few times. The J gene is TRBJ1-5, the V gene TRBV6-2 or TRBV6-3; unclear D gene. Germline V gene data show CDR1 as MNHEY and CDR2 as SVGEGT. The ends were cut back, 5 bases at V and 2 bases at J, with 10 bases in the middle. The CDR3 is 14 residues long. CDR3 nucleotide sequence: TGTGCCAGCAGTCTACCCACCGGCAATCAGCCCCAGCATTTT. Translation: CASSLPTGNQPQHF.

This clonotype turned up a few times. The chain recombines TRBV11-2 with TRBJ2-7; TRBD2 might be the D (5 bases). CDR1 is SGHAT and CDR2 is FQNNGV in the germline V gene. With 1 base removed from V and 0 bases from J, the gap between germline ends came to 10 bases. The CDR3 totals 15 residues. CDR3 residues: CASSLGTLSSYEQYF. The CDR3 DNA sequence: TGTGCCAGCAGCTTAGGGACTTTAAGCTCCTACGAGCAGTACTTC. The full variable domain, its missing parts supplied by reference TRBV11-2 and TRBJ2-7, is EAGVAQSPRYKIIEKRQSVAFWCNPISGHATLYWYQQILGQGPKLLIQFQNNGVVDDSQLPKDRFSAERLKGVDSTLKIQPAKLEDSAVYLCASSLGTLSSYEQYFGPGTRLTVT.

This clonotype was observed a few times. This rearrangement joins TRBV7-2 to TRBJ2-2; maybe TRBD1 (6 bases). The V and J ends lost 1 base and 13 bases respectively, with 13 bases between them. The CDR3 is made up of 13 amino acids. In germline, CDR1 is SGHTA, CDR2 FQGNSA. CDR3 residues: CASSLVQGSWLFF. In DNA, the CDR3 is TGTGCCAGCAGCTTAGTTCAGGGGAGTTGGCTGTTTTTT.

This clonotype was counted only a few times. This rearrangement joins TRBV7-2 to TRBJ2-5, with D perhaps matching TRBD1 (6 bases). The CDR3 runs to 14 residues. Germline CDR1 is SGHTA and CDR2 is FQGNSA. The ends were cut back, 5 bases at V and 5 bases at J, with 15 bases in the middle. The chain's CDR3 is CASSGTLHGETQYF. Written as DNA, the CDR3 is TGTGCCAGCAGCGGGACACTCCACGGGGAGACCCAGTACTTC. The full variable domain, rest sourced from reference TRBV7-2 and TRBJ2-5, is GAGVSQSPSNKVTEKGKDVELRCDPISGHTALYWYRQSLGQGLEFLIYFQGNSAPDKSGLPSDRFSAERTGGSVSTLTIQRTQQEDSAVYLCASSGTLHGETQYFGPGTRLLVL.

This clonotype was counted only a few times. The V gene is TRBV27, the J gene TRBJ2-7, with 7 bases fitting TRBD1. The V gene's germline CDR1 is MNHEY and CDR2 SMNVEV (reference sequence). This CDR3 comprises 14 residues. V was clipped by 3 bases and J by 4 bases; unmatched bases: 6. This chain's CDR3 is CASSLGQLIYEQYF. CDR3 in DNA: TGTGCCAGCAGTTTGGGACAGCTGATTTACGAGCAGTACTTC.

The CDR3 DNA follows: TGTGCCAGCTCACCACCGAGCGGGAGGGTACATGAGCAGTTCTTC. Translation: CASSPPSGRVHEQFF. V gene TRBV18 combines with J gene TRBJ2-1, with 10 bases matching TRBD2. CDR1 is KGHSH, CDR2 LQKENI, per germline. V dropped 0 bases and J dropped 8; count of bases not matched to a gene: 4. The CDR3 sequence is 15 residues long. The full variable domain, completed using reference TRBV18 and TRBJ2-1, is NAGVMQNPRHLVRRRGQEARLRCSPMKGHSHVYWYRQLPEEGLKFMVYLQKENIIDESGMPKERFSAEFPKEGPSILRIQQVVRGDSAAYFCASSPPSGRVHEQFFGPGTRLTVL.